The 19 T cell receptor beta chains below all came from one sample that was sequenced in a study of shared clonotypes between healthy human individuals. Libraries were prepared by immunoSEQ multiplex PCR; TCRdb keeps only in-frame clonotypes and omits some of them. The sample holds over a million clones, 95% to 99% seen once. Sequencing used naive CD4+ T cells sorted from blood. Subset given: CD45RA+ positively selected. Receptors originate from a man younger than 45 in good health.

This chain links TRBV9 with TRBJ1-2, with D uncertain. This CDR3 comprises 16 residues. Germline V lookup: CDR1 SGDLS, CDR2 YYNGEE. V was shortened by 5 bases and J by 8 bases, with 25 bases between the two germline ends. The CDR3 coding sequence is TGTGCCAGCAGTGCCCAGCCCGAACTCGGCAACCCGGGCTACACCTTC. It translates to CASSAQPELGNPGYTF. The variable domain in full, with the rest retrieved from reference TRBV9 and TRBJ1-2, is DSGVTQTPKHLITATGQRVTLRCSPRSGDLSVYWYQQSLDQGLQFLIQYYNGEERAKGNILERFSAQQFPDLHSELNLSSLELGDSALYFCASSAQPELGNPGYTFGSGTRLTVV.

The V and J genes are TRBV20-1 and TRBJ2-7; D is uncertain. Germline values: CDR1 DFQATT, CDR2 SNEGSKA (reference sequence). Trimming took 5 bases from V and 5 from J, leaving 10 bases between them. The CDR3 covers 11 residues. CDR3 in amino acids: CSAFPLNEQYF. In DNA form, the CDR3 reads TGCAGTGCTTTCCCCTTAAACGAGCAGTACTTC.

V and J are TRBV9 and TRBJ2-1; 13 bases fit TRBD2. From germline, CDR1 is SGDLS and CDR2 YYNGEE. The length of the CDR3 is 18 residues. The V segment lost 3 bases and the J segment 4 bases; nucleotides outside the gene matches: 10. CDR3 nucleotides: TGTGCCAGCAGCGCCACCGGGACTAGCGGGACCTCTTACAATGAGCAGTTCTTC. Amino acids: CASSATGTSGTSYNEQFF. The variable domain in full, completed from reference TRBV9 and TRBJ2-1, reads DSGVTQTPKHLITATGQRVTLRCSPRSGDLSVYWYQQSLDQGLQFLIQYYNGEERAKGNILERFSAQQFPDLHSELNLSSLELGDSALYFCASSATGTSGTSYNEQFFGPGTRLTVL.

The CDR3 DNA reads TGTGCCTGGAGTGTACGGCCGGGGGCGAACGAGCAGTACTTC. Amino acids: CAWSVRPGANEQYF. The chain combines TRBV30 with TRBJ2-7, with D perhaps assigned TRBD1 or TRBD2 (6 bases each). The CDR3 runs 14 residues. Germline V gene data show CDR1 as GTSNPN and CDR2 as SVGIG (reference sequence). V shed 0 bases and J shed 5 bases, with 14 bases lying between them.

The V gene is TRBV7-2, the J gene TRBJ2-1, with TRBD2 matching over 12 bases. V dropped 0 bases and J dropped 9; count of bases not matched to a gene: 12. The CDR3 loop spans 18 amino acids. The germline gives CDR1 SGHTA, CDR2 FQGNSA. Here the CDR3 reads CASSLARLAGVKRGEQFF. The CDR3 coding sequence is TGTGCCAGCAGCTTAGCGAGACTAGCGGGAGTTAAGAGGGGTGAGCAGTTCTTC.

This rearrangement joins TRBV25-1 to TRBJ1-3; D remains unclear. The V end lost 5 bases, the J end lost 4 bases, and 15 bases lay between the germline ends. In germline, CDR1 is MGHDK, CDR2 SYGVNS. The CDR3 is 15 amino acids. The CDR3 DNA follows: TGTGCCAGCAGTCATCAGGTTAAAGGAGGAAACACCATATATTTT. Translation: CASSHQVKGGNTIYF.

The rearrangement joins TRBV28 to TRBJ1-1; no reliable D call. Germline V CDR1 and CDR2: MDHEN, SYDVKM. Trimming removed 2 bases at V and 3 bases at J, with 10 bases between. The CDR3 is 14 residues long. In nucleotides, the CDR3 is TGTGCCAGCAGTTTAACCTACAAGGACACTGAAGCTTTCTTT. Translated: CASSLTYKDTEAFF.

The chain employs TRBV18 and TRBJ2-7; tentative D call: TRBD2 (6 bases). The CDR3 is 15 amino acids. Per the germline V gene, CDR1 is KGHSH and CDR2 is LQKENI. The germline V and J ends were trimmed by 1 base and 6 bases, with 16 bases remaining between them. Here the CDR3 reads CASSPLADPKSEQYF. Written as DNA, the CDR3 is TGTGCCAGCTCACCACTAGCGGACCCCAAGTCCGAGCAGTACTTC.

The chain recombines TRBV5-1 with TRBJ2-3, with 8 bases matching TRBD1. This CDR3 is 14 amino acids long. Trimming took 4 bases from V and 5 from J; bases not matched to a gene: 6. Germline lookup yields CDR1 SGHRS and CDR2 YFSETQ. This chain's CDR3 is CASSQGQGRDTQYF. CDR3 nucleotide sequence: TGCGCCAGCAGCCAAGGACAGGGTAGAGATACGCAGTATTTT.

V and J are TRBV5-1 and TRBJ1-1, with 7 bases lining up with TRBD1. V gave up 3 bases and J gave up 4 bases; unmatched junction bases: 12. In germline, CDR1 is SGHRS, CDR2 YFSETQ. The CDR3 extends over 16 amino acids. The CDR3 coding sequence is TGCGCCAGCAGCTGGGACAGCGAGGCCCTGCTCACTGAAGCTTTCTTT. This codes for CASSWDSEALLTEAFF.

Here the CDR3 reads CASSHLSGTSTDTQYF. Written as DNA, the CDR3 is TGCGCCAGCAGCCACTTGAGCGGAACGAGCACAGATACGCAGTATTTT. V usage is TRBV4-3 and J usage is TRBJ2-3; possible D gene TRBD2, 5 bases. The CDR3 is 16 amino acids. The V and J ends lost 3 bases and 0 bases respectively, with 13 bases between them. Germline-derived CDR1 and CDR2 are LGHNA and YSLEER.

The chain links TRBV29-1 to TRBJ2-1, with 8 bases aligning to TRBD1. This CDR3 has 12 residues. CDR1 and CDR2 (germline): SQVTM, ANQGSEA. The V segment lost 4 bases and the J segment 9 bases; nucleotides outside the gene matches: 5. As DNA, the CDR3 is TGCAGCGTTGCCAGGGGGCGCTCTGAGCAGTTCTTC. It is translated as CSVARGRSEQFF.

The chain employs TRBV28 and TRBJ1-5; weak D call: TRBD1 (6 bases). V was pared by 9 bases and J by 2 bases, with 14 bases between. The CDR3 extends over 14 amino acids. CDR1 is MDHEN, CDR2 SYDVKM, per germline. The DNA for the CDR3 is TGTGCCAGTTCACAGGGAGTCGGCAATCAGCCCCAGCATTTT. It yields the protein CASSQGVGNQPQHF.

This chain connects TRBV4-1 to TRBJ1-1; 8 bases agree with TRBD1. Germline loops: CDR1 MGHRA, CDR2 YSYEKL. This CDR3 is built from 18 residues. Trimming at V came to 0 bases and at J to 1 base, leaving 10 bases not matched to a gene. CDR3 protein: CASSQDRQGARRNTEAFF. The CDR3 DNA reads TGCGCCAGCAGCCAAGATCGGCAGGGGGCTAGGAGGAACACTGAAGCTTTCTTT.

V gene TRBV2 combines with J gene TRBJ2-2; D is possibly TRBD2 (6 bases). CDR3 length equals 14 residues. Looked up from germline, CDR1 is SNHLY and CDR2 is FYNNEI. Trimming took 9 bases from V and 5 from J, leaving 16 bases between them. For the CDR3, the DNA is TGTGCCAGTCACGGGGCGGGGCGGACCGGGGAGCTGTTTTTT. Its protein product is CASHGAGRTGELFF.

The chain is built from TRBV2 and TRBJ2-5; the D is unclear. The germline CDR1 and CDR2 sequences are SNHLY and FYNNEI. This CDR3 has 13 amino acids. The V gene lost 7 bases and the J gene lost 2 bases, with 11 bases spanning the gap. CDR3 DNA: TGTGCCAGCACCCCAGAGCAGCAAGAGACCCAGTACTTC. Its protein product is CASTPEQQETQYF.

This chain uses TRBV28 with TRBJ2-2; no firm D call. V was clipped by 7 bases and J by 4 bases, with 13 bases between them. CDR1 and CDR2 from the germline V gene are MDHEN and SYDVKM. The CDR3 covers 14 residues. The chain's CDR3 is CASKITGGTGELFF. The CDR3, as DNA: TGTGCCAGCAAGATCACTGGCGGCACCGGGGAGCTGTTTTTT.

The chain uses TRBV9 and TRBJ2-1, with a possible D match to TRBD2 (5 bases). Germline loops: CDR1 SGDLS, CDR2 YYNGEE. V was cut by 0 bases and J by 2 bases, with 9 bases left in between. The length of the CDR3 is 15 residues. CDR3 coding DNA: TGTGCCAGCAGCGTAGAGGAGGTGACCTACAATGAGCAGTTCTTC. It yields the protein CASSVEEVTYNEQFF.

The chain combines TRBV28 with TRBJ2-7, with 9 bases lining up with TRBD1. V lost 1 base to trimming and J lost 3 bases; unmatched junction nucleotides: 16. The CDR3 consists of 19 residues. CDR1 and CDR2 (germline): MDHEN, SYDVKM. The CDR3 coding sequence is TGTGCCAGCAGTTTATACCCATCCCATCAGGACAGGGGTTTCTACGAGCAGTACTTC. Its translation: CASSLYPSHQDRGFYEQYF. Together with reference TRBV28 and TRBJ2-7, the CDR3 gives the full variable domain: DVKVTQSSRYLVKRTGEKVFLECVQDMDHENMFWYRQDPGLGLRLIYFSYDVKMKEKGDIPEGYSVSREKKERFSLILESASTNQTSMYLCASSLYPSHQDRGFYEQYFGPGTRLTVT.